Below are 6 T cell receptor beta chains sequenced from a single sample in a study of Graves' ophthalmopathy and Graves' hyperthyroidism. Amplified TCR beta CDR3 regions were obtained using RNA transcripts as template. RT-PCR with HTBI primers came first, then second-round multiplex PCR. Via MiXCR, TCRdb re-called the multiplex PCR reads, giving one row per CDR3 protein. The sample lists about 740,000 distinct CDR3 sequences; 40% were seen once. Input material: peripheral blood. The receptors originated from an adult man with Graves' ophthalmopathy.

The V call is TRBV15, the J call TRBJ1-5; 9 bases align to TRBD1. V trimming: 2 bases; J trimming: 4 bases; junction bases outside the gene matches: 3. The germline V gene encodes CDR1 LNHNV and CDR2 YYDKDF (reference sequence). The CDR3 is made up of 15 amino acids. Here the CDR3 reads CATSRPGQGNQPQHF. The CDR3 DNA sequence: TGTGCCACCAGCAGACCTGGACAGGGGAATCAGCCCCAGCATTTT.

The chain has TRBV2 and TRBJ1-6; D may be TRBD1 (6 bases). Trimming stripped 10 bases from V and 7 bases from J, with 14 bases between. This CDR3 contains 13 residues. Per germline, CDR1 SNHLY and CDR2 FYNNEI. This CDR3 reads CAIEDRGNSPLHF. The CDR3 DNA sequence: TGTGCCATTGAGGACAGAGGAAATTCACCCCTCCACTTT.

This clonotype showed up many times. This chain uses TRBV7-9 with TRBJ2-6; the D gene is possibly TRBD2 (6 bases). CDR3 length: 16 amino acids. Germline V lookup: CDR1 SEHNR, CDR2 FQNEAQ (reference sequence). The V gene lost 5 bases and the J gene lost 0 bases, with 11 bases spanning the gap. CDR3 region: CASSTRRGSGANVLTF. The CDR3 nucleotides are TGTGCCAGCAGCACCCGGCGGGGCTCTGGGGCCAACGTCCTGACTTTC.

In its sample, this clonotype was seen a few times. The chain joins TRBV19 to TRBJ2-6; no clear D. This CDR3 is 16 amino acids long. Trimming pared 3 bases from V and 0 bases from J, leaving 9 bases between. The V gene's germline CDR1 is LNHDA and CDR2 SQIVND (reference sequence). DNA for the CDR3: TGTGCCAGTAGTATTTACGAGCCCTCTGGGGCCAACGTCCTGACTTTC. It is translated as CASSIYEPSGANVLTF. Looking up the rest from reference TRBV19 and TRBJ2-6 gives the full variable domain: DGGITQSPKYLFRKEGQNVTLSCEQNLNHDAMYWYRQDPGQGLRLIYYSQIVNDFQKGDIAEGYSVSREKKESFPLTVTSAQKNPTAFYLCASSIYEPSGANVLTFGAGSRLTVL.

This clonotype came up a few times. The V call is TRBV11-2, the J call TRBJ2-7; D is undetermined. V was clipped by 0 bases and J by 5 bases, with 5 bases between them. CDR3 length equals 12 residues. Germline-derived CDR1 and CDR2 are SGHAT and FQNNGV. The chain's CDR3 is CASSLDPNEQYF. As DNA, the CDR3 is TGTGCCAGCAGCTTAGATCCTAACGAGCAGTACTTC.

This chain links TRBV29-1 with TRBJ2-7, with 9 bases aligning to TRBD1. Matching the DNA end better, TRBJ2-1 makes the J call doubtful. Germline V gene data show CDR1 as SQVTM and CDR2 as ANQGSEA. This CDR3 has 13 amino acids. The CDR3 here is CSLWTGDSDEQFF. The DNA of the CDR3 is TGCAGCCTATGGACAGGGGATTCGGATGAGCAGTTCTTC.